This entry is about one T cell receptor (beta chain). The CDR3 is 15 amino acids. V was cut by 3 bases and J by 0 bases, with 8 bases left in between. CDR1 is KGHSH and CDR2 is LQKENI in the germline V gene. The sample belongs to a study of OX40 agonist ivuxolimab in advanced cancers. Study-level information: At doses from 0.01 to 10 mg/kg, patients were given intravenous ivuxolimab every 2 weeks. Recorded diagnoses for dose-escalation patients were hepatocellular carcinoma, melanoma, renal cell or head and neck cancer.

Assay: immunoSEQ multiplex PCR; the TCRdb copy retains only in-frame clones and omits some. Of under 75,000 clones in the sample, just over 85% were seen once. Here the sequenced sample was CD4+ or CD8+ T cells sorted from blood, taken in a trial of the OX40 agonist ivuxolimab. The rearrangement joins TRBV18 to TRBJ2-2, with D tentatively TRBD1 or TRBD2 (6 bases each). This clonotype was obtained from an adult with an advanced solid tumor such as melanoma, head and neck, liver or kidney cancer. CDR3 coding DNA: TGTGCCAGCTCACCGGGGGGCCCGAACACCGGGGAGCTGTTTTTT. Amino acids: CASSPGGPNTGELFF.